This is a list of T cell receptor beta chains from one sample in a study of T-cell memory formation after mild COVID-19. TCRdb recomputed calls from the 5' RACE reads with MiXCR, one row per CDR3 protein. The sample includes around 100,000 distinct CDR3 sequences, 20% to 25% of them seen just once. Material for sequencing was PBMCs or a T cell subset sorted from them (not recorded which). These receptor sequences come from a man younger than 35 who had mild COVID-19 (a few samples of this study predate the infection). Cell type and time point are not known. Both conserved end residues are trimmed from each CDR3. Fields, in order: J gene, V gene, CDR3 protein.

J: TRBJ2-5
V: TRBV4-1
CDR3: ASSRVGQETQY

J: TRBJ1-2
V: TRBV29-1
CDR3: SVKQPANYGYT

J: TRBJ2-5
V: TRBV6-5
CDR3: ASSYWSGGETQY

J: TRBJ2-2
V: TRBV5-1
CDR3: ASSQKRGTGELF

J: TRBJ1-2
V: TRBV12-3/TRBV12-4
CDR3: ASITGGLGYT

J: TRBJ2-5
V: TRBV5-1
CDR3: ASSLAGLETQY

J: TRBJ1-1
V: TRBV6-5
CDR3: ASSYSRTGGNTEAF

J: TRBJ2-7
V: TRBV29-1
CDR3: SVESLGQETYEQY

J: TRBJ1-1
V: TRBV20-1
CDR3: SAYRGLTEAF

J: TRBJ2-3
V: TRBV27
CDR3: ASSFLTKLGTDTQY

J: TRBJ2-1
V: TRBV7-2
CDR3: ASSRVSGSYNEQF

J: TRBJ2-5
V: TRBV27
CDR3: ASSLLAGGPHQTQY

J: TRBJ2-2
V: TRBV6-5
CDR3: ASSYSTDNTGELF

J: TRBJ2-4
V: TRBV7-2
CDR3: ASSSLQGDIQY

J: TRBJ2-3
V: TRBV10-3
CDR3: AISESTADTQY

J: TRBJ2-7
V: TRBV5-1
CDR3: ASSLGQGNEQY

J: TRBJ2-3
V: TRBV6-2/TRBV6-3
CDR3: ASSPGLAGNTDTQY

J: TRBJ2-5
V: TRBV12-3/TRBV12-4
CDR3: ASSKLAGGQETQY

J: TRBJ2-1
V: TRBV6-2/TRBV6-3
CDR3: ASSLRGRSYNEQF

J: TRBJ2-2
V: TRBV7-3
CDR3: ASSVGQESNTGELF

J: TRBJ2-3
V: TRBV6-2/TRBV6-3
CDR3: ASSYSPYTQY

J: TRBJ1-2
V: TRBV4-1
CDR3: ASSQEPTGSDGYT

J: TRBJ1-1
V: TRBV19
CDR3: ASRGTGGNTEAF

J: TRBJ1-1
V: TRBV20-1
CDR3: SASITGKGPEAF

J: TRBJ2-7
V: TRBV6-2/TRBV6-3
CDR3: ASSYGGFPHEQY

J: TRBJ1-5
V: TRBV4-2
CDR3: ASSQALTGDQPQH

J: TRBJ1-1
V: TRBV4-2
CDR3: ASSQEDRESDEAF

J: TRBJ2-5
V: TRBV11-2
CDR3: ASSLSLAGFEETQY

J: TRBJ2-5
V: TRBV12-3/TRBV12-4
CDR3: ASRNPKWETQY

J: TRBJ2-3
V: TRBV7-9
CDR3: ASSLGMGTQTQY

J: TRBJ1-5
V: TRBV5-5
CDR3: ASSQSGTAGNQPQH

J: TRBJ2-1
V: TRBV6-2/TRBV6-3
CDR3: ASSGARGGIFNEQF

J: TRBJ2-1
V: TRBV11-2
CDR3: ASSVTNEQF

J: TRBJ2-7
V: TRBV2
CDR3: ASSDVSSSSYEQY

J: TRBJ2-5
V: TRBV12-3/TRBV12-4
CDR3: ASSFGGAVGTQY